This T cell receptor (beta chain) was sequenced for a study of blood T cell repertoires in COVID-19. At the level of the study: Donors in the United States, Italy and Spain gave samples during acute or convalescent COVID-19.

Germline values: CDR1 SGDLS, CDR2 YYNGEE. The CDR3 is made up of 19 amino acids. V gave up 0 bases and J gave up 0 bases, with 19 bases separating them. Some clones are missing from TCRdb's copy, which holds only in-frame ones; the method was immunoSEQ multiplex PCR. This table has about half a million clones, over 75% appearing once. The sample comprised peripheral blood. The V gene is TRBV9, the J gene TRBJ2-1; possible D gene TRBD2, 6 bases. The receptor's source is a human donor in a cohort sampled during active COVID-19. The CDR3 reads CASSVDGSGRYGSYNEQFF. The CDR3 bases are TGTGCCAGCAGCGTAGATGGTAGCGGCCGATACGGCTCCTACAATGAGCAGTTCTTC.